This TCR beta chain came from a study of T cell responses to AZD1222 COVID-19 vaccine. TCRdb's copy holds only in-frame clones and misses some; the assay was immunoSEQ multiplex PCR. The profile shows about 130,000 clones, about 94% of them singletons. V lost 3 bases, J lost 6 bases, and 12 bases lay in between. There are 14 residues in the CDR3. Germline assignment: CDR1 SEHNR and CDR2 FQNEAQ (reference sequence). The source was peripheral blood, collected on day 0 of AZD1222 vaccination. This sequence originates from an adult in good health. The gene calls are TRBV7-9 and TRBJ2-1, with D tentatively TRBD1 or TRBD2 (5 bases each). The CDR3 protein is CASSLGTSPNEQFF. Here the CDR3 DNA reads TGTGCCAGCAGCTTGGGGACCTCCCCCAATGAGCAGTTCTTC.